This TCR beta chain came from a study of T cell responses to AZD1222 COVID-19 vaccine. In the study overall: Second doses that came at about 4 or about 12 weeks were put together.

The junction had 3 bases not matched to a gene; V was cut back by 6 bases and J by 4 bases. The CDR3 spans 13 residues. This clone was counted between two and nine times. Its specificity is not known. Study results and caveats: Spike-specific TCR breadth and depth both grew after two AZD1222 doses. Spike-wide vaccine-associated CD4 TCRs dominated at 160-218 and 743-854.

Only in-frame clones appear in the TCRdb table, and some are missing; sequencing was by immunoSEQ multiplex PCR. This sample has about 93,000 clones; just over 85% occur once, and the top ten carry about 7.5%. This sample comprised peripheral blood, obtained on day 0 of AZD1222 vaccination. The chain is built from TRBV12-3 or TRBV12-4 and TRBJ1-1; TRBD1 aligns across 9 bases. The receptor was isolated from an adult in good health. The CDR3 spells CASRTDRGTEAFF. CDR3 DNA sequence: TGTGCCAGCAGAACGGACAGGGGCACTGAAGCTTTCTTT.